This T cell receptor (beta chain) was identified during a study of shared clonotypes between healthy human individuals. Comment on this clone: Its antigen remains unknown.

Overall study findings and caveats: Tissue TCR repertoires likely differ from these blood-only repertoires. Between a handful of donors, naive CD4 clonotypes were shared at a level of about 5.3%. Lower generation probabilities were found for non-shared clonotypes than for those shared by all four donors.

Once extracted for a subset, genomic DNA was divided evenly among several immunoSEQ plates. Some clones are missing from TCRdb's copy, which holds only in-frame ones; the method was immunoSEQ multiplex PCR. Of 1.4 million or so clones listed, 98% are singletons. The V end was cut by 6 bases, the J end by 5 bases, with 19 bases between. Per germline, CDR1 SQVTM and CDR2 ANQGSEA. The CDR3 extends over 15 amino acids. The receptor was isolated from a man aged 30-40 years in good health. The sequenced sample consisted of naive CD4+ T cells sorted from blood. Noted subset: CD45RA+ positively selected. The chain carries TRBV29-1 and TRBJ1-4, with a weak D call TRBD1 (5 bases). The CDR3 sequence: CSVSGGGRANEKLFF. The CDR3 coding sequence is TGCAGCGTCTCCGGCGGGGGTAGGGCCAATGAAAAACTGTTTTTT. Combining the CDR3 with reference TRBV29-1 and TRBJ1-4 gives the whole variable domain SAVISQKPSRDICQRGTSLTIQCQVDSQVTMMFWYRQQPGQSLTLIATANQGSEATYESGFVIDKFPISRPNLTFSTLTVSNMSPEDSSIYLCSVSGGGRANEKLFFGSGTQLSVL.